This TCR beta chain was retrieved from a study of control samples from healthy donors and cancer patients. Profiling relied on immunoSEQ multiplex PCR, and the TCRdb table lists in-frame clones only, not all of them. The table has 70,000 to 85,000 clones, 84% seen once. The germline V gene has CDR1 LGHNA and CDR2 YNFKEQ. The trim removed 0 bases at V and 7 bases at J, leaving 10 bases unmatched. This CDR3 is built from 17 residues. The receptor comes from a man in his 60s with head and neck cancer. The sequenced sample consisted of PBMCs. The chain couples TRBV4-2 to TRBJ2-1, with 9 bases identical to TRBD2. The CDR3, as DNA: TGTGCCAGCAGCCAAGATCTACCTAGCGGGATAGAAAATGAGCAGTTCTTC. Protein sequence: CASSQDLPSGIENEQFF.